This note documents a single T cell receptor beta chain sequence. This clonotype was seen many times. What antigen it recognizes has not been identified. No base qualities exist here, and no much larger clone lies one base off it. Patients with ophthalmopathy had moderately to severely active disease, with a Clinical Activity Score of 3 or more, a NOSPECS grade of 4 or more, and a disease duration of less than 3 months. Patients with other autoimmune diseases, uncontrolled infections, pregnancy or lactation were excluded from the study. Clinical symptoms, serum thyroxine, TRAb, thyroid ultrasound and orbital computed tomography were used for diagnosis. Ficoll-Paque density gradient centrifugation was used to isolate PBMCs from about 9 ml of fresh peripheral blood. Total RNA was extracted using Trizol reagent, and RNA quality was checked on an Agilent 2100 Bioanalyzer. For repertoire sequencing, TCR beta CDR3 regions were amplified from RNA transcripts. HTBI primers and the Qiagen OneStep RT-PCR kit were used in a first-round RT-PCR, which was followed by a second-round multiplex PCR, size selection and purification. The libraries underwent paired-end sequencing with 100 bp reads on an Illumina HiSeq2000. Turning to the authors' computational methods: SOAPnuke was used to process the reads, removing any read that contained adapters or uncalled bases, had a mean Phred below 15, or lacked an exact match to the constant primer or identifier. High-quality paired reads were merged with COPE v1.2.5. Each unique nucleotide sequence was treated as a clonotype, and MiTCR v1.1 was used to align the clonotypes to the IMGT TRB V, D and J references. Analysis was restricted to V-J combinations with a frequency above 0.0001, which covered about 99% of repertoires. A TCR clonal expansion and chaos score per V-J combination was defined as the ratio of F50 clonal expansion to chaos observed in the TCRdist matrix. Features were reduced by Welch's t-statistics and random forest to around 13 V-J combinations, which fed a naive Bayes classifier. Thyroid-blood repertoire similarity was quantified with the Morisita-Horn index. In-frame beta chains were kept once TCRdb had trimmed the public reads at Q25 with fastp and called clones with MiXCR. Rows with one shared CDR3 protein collapse into an entry with the most common genes and DNA. TCRdb, not the original authors, processed these V and J calls. The sample profile shows approximately 460,000 distinct CDR3 sequences; approximately 15% of them were found once. The ten largest clonotypes hold 9.5% to 10% of the sample.

This sample was included in a study of Graves' ophthalmopathy and Graves' hyperthyroidism (dated by TCRdb to the late 2010s). Turning to the overall study: Peripheral blood was collected before any treatment was given, at the time of initial diagnosis. For training and testing, the 100 or so patients in the discovery cohort were randomly divided in a 7:3 ratio. To explore V-J signatures that separate ophthalmopathy from hyperthyroidism, a discovery set of 100 patients was enrolled, consisting of 40 to 45 with ophthalmopathy and around 57 with stable hyperthyroidism. In total, approximately 140 blood samples were TCR-sequenced: some 43 ophthalmopathy, some 75 hyperthyroidism and some 17 hyperthyroidism-to-ophthalmopathy patients. Following sampling, methimazole starting at 30 mg daily was administered to hyperthyroidism patients, and high-dose intravenous methylprednisolone was administered to ophthalmopathy patients. In roughly 6 hyperthyroidism patients, the T-cell repertoires found in thyroid tissue were compared with those found in blood. For independent validation, a separate cohort was made up of around 19 hyperthyroidism patients plus 17 patients who later progressed from hyperthyroidism to ophthalmopathy. To tell Graves' ophthalmopathy apart from Graves' hyperthyroidism, and to predict which patients would progress to ophthalmopathy, the study relied on TCR beta repertoire signatures. What the work shows at the level of the full study, not this receptor alone: Most expanded thyroid clonotypes with a frequency above 0.001 also appeared in blood, which suggests that blood repertoires may reflect the immune response in the thyroid. The 13-signature model separated ophthalmopathy from stable hyperthyroidism with roughly 90% sensitivity and around 84% specificity in cross-validation, and 80%/75% in the test set. In validation, the model predicted ophthalmopathy progression with about 70% sensitivity and about 77% specificity; 12 predicted patients were CT-confirmed with GO in a median of about 7.1 months. No statistical method was used to predetermine the sample size, and group allocation was not hidden from the investigators.

The CDR3 covers 15 residues, taking in both the cysteine and the phenylalanine. Only the CDR3 DNA is retained, 45 bases long and in frame from the first base. V is cut by 1 base and J by 5 bases, and the space between the germline ends is 14 bases. The germline V gene (reference sequence) provides CDR1 LGHDT and CDR2 YNNKEL. The receptor was isolated from a woman in her twenties or thirties with Graves' ophthalmopathy. Donor details come from another sample of the same person, matched by shared clones. Rearrangement joined TRBV3-1 to TRBJ2-5, with a tentative D gene TRBD2 over 6 matching bases. Source material: blood. The bases read TGTGCCAGCAGCCAAGGCCCTACTAGCCGCGAGACCCAGTACTTC. It translates to CASSQGPTSRETQYF.